Reported below is one T cell receptor (beta chain). The CDR3 consists of 12 residues. Trimming shortened V by 2 bases and J by 12 bases, and 13 bases separated the two germline ends. Germline V gene data show CDR1 as SGHAT and CDR2 as FQNNGV. This sample was included in a study of blood T cell repertoires in COVID-19. Study in general: Acute-phase and convalescent COVID-19 samples originated in the United States, Italy and Spain.

Authors' processing steps: Estimation of nucleated cell counts was performed using reference gene primer amplification. The repertoire was sequenced with immunoSEQ multiplex PCR; TCRdb's copy has only in-frame clones and lacks some. That table gives V, J and clone size, and the DNA gave D and trimming. The sample yields about 170,000 clones, about 85% seen once. This TCR was recovered from an older man with COVID-19, enrolled during active disease. The sample consisted of peripheral blood. The chain carries TRBV11-2 and TRBJ1-2; TRBD1 might be the D (6 bases). The CDR3 nucleotides read TGTGCCAGCAGCTTACTACGGGACATTCACACCTTC. Translated: CASSLLRDIHTF.